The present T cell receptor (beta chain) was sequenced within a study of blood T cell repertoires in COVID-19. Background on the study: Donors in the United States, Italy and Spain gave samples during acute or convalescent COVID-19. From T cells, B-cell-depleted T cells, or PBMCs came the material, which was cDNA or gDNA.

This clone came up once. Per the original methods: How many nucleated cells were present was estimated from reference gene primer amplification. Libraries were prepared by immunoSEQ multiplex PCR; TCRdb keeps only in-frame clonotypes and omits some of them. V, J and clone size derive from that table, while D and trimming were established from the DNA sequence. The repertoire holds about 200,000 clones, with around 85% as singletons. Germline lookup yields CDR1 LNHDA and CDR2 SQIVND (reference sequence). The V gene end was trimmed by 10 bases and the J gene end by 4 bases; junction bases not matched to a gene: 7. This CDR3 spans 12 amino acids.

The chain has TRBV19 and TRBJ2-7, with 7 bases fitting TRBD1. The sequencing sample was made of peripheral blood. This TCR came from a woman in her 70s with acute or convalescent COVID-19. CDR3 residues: CATGDSAYEQYF. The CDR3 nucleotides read TGTGCCACCGGGGACAGTGCATACGAGCAGTACTTC.